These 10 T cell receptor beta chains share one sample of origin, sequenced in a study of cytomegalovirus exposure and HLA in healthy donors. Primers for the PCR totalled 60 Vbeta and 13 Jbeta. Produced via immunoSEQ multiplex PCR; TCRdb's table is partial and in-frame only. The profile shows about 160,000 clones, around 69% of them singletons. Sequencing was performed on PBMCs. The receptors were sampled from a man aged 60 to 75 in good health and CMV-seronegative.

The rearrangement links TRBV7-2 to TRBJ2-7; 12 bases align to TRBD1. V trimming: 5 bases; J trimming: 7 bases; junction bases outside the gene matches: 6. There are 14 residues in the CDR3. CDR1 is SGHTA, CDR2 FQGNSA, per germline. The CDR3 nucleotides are TGTGCCAGCAGCCGGGGACAGGGGGCTAAAGAGCAGTACTTC. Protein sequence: CASSRGQGAKEQYF.

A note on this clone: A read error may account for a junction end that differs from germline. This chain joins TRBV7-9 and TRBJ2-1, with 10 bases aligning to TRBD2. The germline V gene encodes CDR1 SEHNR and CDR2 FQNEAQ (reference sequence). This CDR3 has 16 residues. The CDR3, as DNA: TGTTCCAGCAGCTTATTCCTAGCGGGAGTCTACAATGAGCAGTTCTTC. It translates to CSSSLFLAGVYNEQFF.

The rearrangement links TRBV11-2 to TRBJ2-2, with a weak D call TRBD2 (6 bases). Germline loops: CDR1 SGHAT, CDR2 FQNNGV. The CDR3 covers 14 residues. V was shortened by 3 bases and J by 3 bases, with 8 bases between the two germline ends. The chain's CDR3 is CASSFRDYTGELFF. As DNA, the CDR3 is TGTGCCAGCAGCTTCCGGGACTACACCGGGGAGCTGTTTTTT.

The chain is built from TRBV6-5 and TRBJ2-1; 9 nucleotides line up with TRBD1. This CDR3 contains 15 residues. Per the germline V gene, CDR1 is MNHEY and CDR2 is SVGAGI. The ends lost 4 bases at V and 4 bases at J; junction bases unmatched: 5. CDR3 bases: TGTGCCAGCAGTTTATCTGGACAGGGGTACAATGAGCAGTTCTTC. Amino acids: CASSLSGQGYNEQFF.

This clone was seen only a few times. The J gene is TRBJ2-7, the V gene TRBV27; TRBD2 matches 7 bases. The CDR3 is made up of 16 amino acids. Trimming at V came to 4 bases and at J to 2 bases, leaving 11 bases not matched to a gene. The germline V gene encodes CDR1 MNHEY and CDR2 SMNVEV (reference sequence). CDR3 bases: TGTGCCAGCAGTTCCCCTGGAGCTAGCGGTGCCTACGAGCAGTACTTC. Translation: CASSSPGASGAYEQYF.

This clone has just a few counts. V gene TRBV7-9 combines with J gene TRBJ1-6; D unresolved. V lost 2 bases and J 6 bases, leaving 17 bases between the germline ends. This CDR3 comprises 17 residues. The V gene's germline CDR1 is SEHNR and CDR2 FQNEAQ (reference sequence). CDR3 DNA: TGTGCCAGCAGCTTAAGTCCAGCGTCGTCGGCTAATTCACCCCTCCACTTT. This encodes CASSLSPASSANSPLHF.

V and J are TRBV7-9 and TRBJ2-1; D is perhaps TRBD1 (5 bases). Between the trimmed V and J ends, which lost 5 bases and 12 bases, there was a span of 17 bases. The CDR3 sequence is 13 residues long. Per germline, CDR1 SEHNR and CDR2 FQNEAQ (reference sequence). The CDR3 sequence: CASSPQGVGGQFF. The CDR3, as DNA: TGTGCCAGCAGCCCTCAGGGCGTCGGTGGGCAGTTCTTC. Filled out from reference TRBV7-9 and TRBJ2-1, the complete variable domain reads DTGVSQNPRHKITKRGQNVTFRCDPISEHNRLYWYRQTLGQGPEFLTYFQNEAQLEKSRLLSDRFSAERPKGSFSTLEIQRTEQGDSAMYLCASSPQGVGGQFFGPGTRLTVL.

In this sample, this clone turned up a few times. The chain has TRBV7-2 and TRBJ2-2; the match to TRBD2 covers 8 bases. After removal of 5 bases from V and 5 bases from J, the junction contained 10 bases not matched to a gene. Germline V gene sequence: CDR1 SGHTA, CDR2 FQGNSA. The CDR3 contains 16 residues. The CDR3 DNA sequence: TGTGCCAGCAGCCCCGCACTAGCGGACTTTACCGGGGAGCTGTTTTTT. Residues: CASSPALADFTGELFF.

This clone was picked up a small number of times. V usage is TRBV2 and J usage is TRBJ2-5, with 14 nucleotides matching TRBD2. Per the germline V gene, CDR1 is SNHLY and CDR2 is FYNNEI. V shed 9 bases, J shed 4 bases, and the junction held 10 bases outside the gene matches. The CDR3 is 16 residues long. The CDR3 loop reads CARTGTSGSGGETQYF. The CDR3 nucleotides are TGTGCCAGAACCGGGACTAGCGGGAGTGGGGGAGAGACCCAGTACTTC.

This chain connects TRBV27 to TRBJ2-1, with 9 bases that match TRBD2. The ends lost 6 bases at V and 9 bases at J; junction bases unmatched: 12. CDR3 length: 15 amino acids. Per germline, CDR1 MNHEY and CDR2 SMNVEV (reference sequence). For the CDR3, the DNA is TGTGCCAGCAGATCTATAGCGGGAGCAAGGGCTGAGCAGTTCTTC. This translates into CASRSIAGARAEQFF.